A selection of T cell receptor beta chains follows, all from one sample in a study of T cell changes during pregnancy in multiple sclerosis. Libraries were prepared by immunoSEQ multiplex PCR; TCRdb keeps only in-frame clonotypes and omits some of them. The profile shows about 100,000 clones, roughly nine tenths of them singletons. Sequencing was performed on peripheral blood, taken in the second trimester of pregnancy. These receptors all come from a female donor with multiple sclerosis, enrolled in a pregnancy study. CDR3s include the opening cysteine and the closing phenylalanine or tryptophan. The order of the fields is D gene, V gene, clone size, J gene, CDR3 DNA, CDR3 protein. The D gene is left open where the match is weak. Rows may omit the clone size; those that give it use once, few, many or a size class.

D gene: TRBD1
V gene: TRBV19
clone size: -
J gene: TRBJ1-4
CDR3 DNA: TGTGCCAGTAGTATTGCGGGACAGGGGGCTGCAACTAATGAAAAACTGTTTTTT
CDR3 protein: CASSIAGQGAATNEKLFF

D gene: -
V gene: TRBV14
clone size: -
J gene: TRBJ2-7
CDR3 DNA: TGTGCCAGCAGCCAAGAACGGGGGTCCTACGGGCAGTACTTC
CDR3 protein: CASSQERGSYGQYF

D gene: -
V gene: TRBV11-3
clone size: -
J gene: TRBJ2-5
CDR3 DNA: TGTGCCAGCAGCTTAGGGGGAGTGATGGAAGAGACCCAGTACTTC
CDR3 protein: CASSLGGVMEETQYF

D gene: -
V gene: TRBV15
clone size: -
J gene: TRBJ2-7
CDR3 DNA: TGTGCCACCAGCAGAGATCAATTCGAGCAGTACTTC
CDR3 protein: CATSRDQFEQYF

D gene: -
V gene: TRBV5-4
clone size: -
J gene: TRBJ1-1
CDR3 DNA: TGTGCCAGCAGCTTGATTACCTGGGCGGGGCACGTTAACACTGAAGCTTTCTTT
CDR3 protein: CASSLITWAGHVNTEAFF

D gene: -
V gene: TRBV5-1
clone size: -
J gene: TRBJ2-5
CDR3 DNA: TGCGCCAGCAGCTTAATCGGGTCTGAGACCCAGTACTTC
CDR3 protein: CASSLIGSETQYF

D gene: TRBD1
V gene: TRBV5-1
clone size: -
J gene: TRBJ2-2
CDR3 DNA: TGCGCCAGCAGCCTGCGACAGGGCGTTCTTGCCGGGGAGCTGTTTTTT
CDR3 protein: CASSLRQGVLAGELFF

D gene: -
V gene: TRBV4-2
clone size: -
J gene: TRBJ1-1
CDR3 DNA: TGTGCCAGCAGCCAGGGGGATATGGGGGGTCAAACTGAAGCTTTCTTT
CDR3 protein: CASSQGDMGGQTEAFF

D gene: TRBD1
V gene: TRBV27
clone size: -
J gene: TRBJ1-1
CDR3 DNA: TGTGCCAGCAGGGGCCGACAGGGGAACACTGAAGCTTTCTTT
CDR3 protein: CASRGRQGNTEAFF

D gene: -
V gene: TRBV21-1
clone size: once
J gene: TRBJ1-5
CDR3 DNA: TGTGCCAGCAGCAAAGCGCGAGGGCTGGGTCAGCCCCAGCATTTT
CDR3 protein: CASSKARGLGQPQHF

D gene: -
V gene: TRBV7-8
clone size: -
J gene: TRBJ1-1
CDR3 DNA: TGTGCCAGCAGCTTTTTGGCGGAGAACACTGAAGCTTTCTTT
CDR3 protein: CASSFLAENTEAFF

D gene: -
V gene: TRBV25-1
clone size: -
J gene: TRBJ2-3
CDR3 DNA: TGTGCCAGCAGTGAATTTGTTGGGCCAAATACGCAGTATTTT
CDR3 protein: CASSEFVGPNTQYF

D gene: -
V gene: TRBV7-8
clone size: once
J gene: TRBJ1-2
CDR3 DNA: TGTGCCAGCAGCTTACGGGTTACTAACTATGGCTACACCTTC
CDR3 protein: CASSLRVTNYGYTF

D gene: -
V gene: TRBV28
clone size: -
J gene: TRBJ1-4
CDR3 DNA: TGTGCCAGCAGCTCCCCAACAGGGATGGCTAATGAAAAACTGTTTTTT
CDR3 protein: CASSSPTGMANEKLFF

D gene: TRBD1
V gene: TRBV2
clone size: -
J gene: TRBJ2-3
CDR3 DNA: TGTGCCAGTCCCCCGACAGGGCCCACAGATACGCAGTATTTT
CDR3 protein: CASPPTGPTDTQYF

D gene: -
V gene: TRBV7-6
clone size: -
J gene: TRBJ1-2
CDR3 DNA: TGTGCCAGCAGCCTTCGGCAGGGCGATGGCTACACCTTC
CDR3 protein: CASSLRQGDGYTF

D gene: TRBD1
V gene: TRBV27
clone size: -
J gene: TRBJ1-2
CDR3 DNA: TGTGCCAGCAGTTCTCGGACAGGGTTCGTCTATGGCTACACCTTC
CDR3 protein: CASSSRTGFVYGYTF

D gene: TRBD2
V gene: TRBV7-6
clone size: once
J gene: TRBJ2-7
CDR3 DNA: TGTGCCAGCAGCTCAGTAGCGGGGAACTCCTACGAGCAGTACTTC
CDR3 protein: CASSSVAGNSYEQYF

D gene: -
V gene: TRBV5-4
clone size: few
J gene: TRBJ1-6
CDR3 DNA: TGTGCCAGCAGCTTGGTTGGAAACAGGGATTCACCCCTCCACTTT
CDR3 protein: CASSLVGNRDSPLHF

D gene: TRBD1
V gene: TRBV28
clone size: -
J gene: TRBJ1-2
CDR3 DNA: TGTGCCAGCAGTGGGAGGGGACAGGGGCCCCTAGTCTATGGCTACACCTTC
CDR3 protein: CASSGRGQGPLVYGYTF

D gene: TRBD2
V gene: TRBV27
clone size: -
J gene: TRBJ2-7
CDR3 DNA: TGTGCCAGCAGTCAGCTAGCGGGAGGGCCTTACGAGCAGTACTTC
CDR3 protein: CASSQLAGGPYEQYF

D gene: -
V gene: TRBV19
clone size: once
J gene: TRBJ2-1
CDR3 DNA: TGTGCCAGTAGTAGCGGGACCACCTACAATGAGCAGTTCTTC
CDR3 protein: CASSSGTTYNEQFF

D gene: TRBD2
V gene: TRBV4-1
clone size: -
J gene: TRBJ2-4
CDR3 DNA: TGCGCCAGCAGCCAAGAAGCGACTAGCGGGAGTGACATTCAGTACTTC
CDR3 protein: CASSQEATSGSDIQYF

D gene: -
V gene: TRBV20-1
clone size: -
J gene: TRBJ2-5
CDR3 DNA: TGCAGTGCTAGAAGGGGGAACCAGTACTTC
CDR3 protein: CSARRGNQYF

D gene: -
V gene: TRBV6-1
clone size: -
J gene: TRBJ2-1
CDR3 DNA: TGTGCCAGCAGCCGGGATCCCAACAATGAGCAGTTCTTC
CDR3 protein: CASSRDPNNEQFF

D gene: -
V gene: TRBV19
clone size: few
J gene: TRBJ2-4
CDR3 DNA: TGTGCCAGTAAGGGGATTACAAACATTCAGTACTTC
CDR3 protein: CASKGITNIQYF

D gene: -
V gene: TRBV7-2
clone size: -
J gene: TRBJ1-5
CDR3 DNA: TGTGCCAGCAGCCCCCTAGGGGGTCTAAGCAATCAGCCCCAGCATTTT
CDR3 protein: CASSPLGGLSNQPQHF

D gene: -
V gene: TRBV9
clone size: -
J gene: TRBJ1-2
CDR3 DNA: TGTGCCAGCAGAGGGGATTCTAACTATGGCTACACCTTC
CDR3 protein: CASRGDSNYGYTF

D gene: TRBD1
V gene: TRBV27
clone size: -
J gene: TRBJ1-4
CDR3 DNA: TGTGCCAGCAGTCTACGTAACAGGGGTGGGGAAAAACTGTTTTTT
CDR3 protein: CASSLRNRGGEKLFF

D gene: TRBD1
V gene: TRBV19
clone size: -
J gene: TRBJ1-2
CDR3 DNA: TGTGCCAGTATGGGACAGACTAGTAACTATGGCTACACCTTC
CDR3 protein: CASMGQTSNYGYTF

D gene: -
V gene: TRBV7-2
clone size: -
J gene: TRBJ1-4
CDR3 DNA: TGTGCCAGCAGCTTGGGGAGGGGGAGGGCCAATGAAAAACTGTTTTTT
CDR3 protein: CASSLGRGRANEKLFF